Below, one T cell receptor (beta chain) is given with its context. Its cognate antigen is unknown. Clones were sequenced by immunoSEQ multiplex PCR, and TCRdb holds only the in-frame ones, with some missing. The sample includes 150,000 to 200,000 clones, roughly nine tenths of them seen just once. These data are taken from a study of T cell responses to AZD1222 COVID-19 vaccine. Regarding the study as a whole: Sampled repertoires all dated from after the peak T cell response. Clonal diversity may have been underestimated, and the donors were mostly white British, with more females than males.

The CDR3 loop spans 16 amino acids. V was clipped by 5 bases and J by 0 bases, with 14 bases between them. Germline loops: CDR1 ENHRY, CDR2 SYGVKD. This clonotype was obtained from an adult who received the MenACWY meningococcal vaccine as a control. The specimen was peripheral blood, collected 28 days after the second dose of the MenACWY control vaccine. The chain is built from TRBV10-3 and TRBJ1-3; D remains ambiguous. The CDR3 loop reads CAISIDVSGSGNTIYF. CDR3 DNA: TGTGCCATCAGTATCGACGTGTCAGGCTCTGGAAACACCATATATTTT.